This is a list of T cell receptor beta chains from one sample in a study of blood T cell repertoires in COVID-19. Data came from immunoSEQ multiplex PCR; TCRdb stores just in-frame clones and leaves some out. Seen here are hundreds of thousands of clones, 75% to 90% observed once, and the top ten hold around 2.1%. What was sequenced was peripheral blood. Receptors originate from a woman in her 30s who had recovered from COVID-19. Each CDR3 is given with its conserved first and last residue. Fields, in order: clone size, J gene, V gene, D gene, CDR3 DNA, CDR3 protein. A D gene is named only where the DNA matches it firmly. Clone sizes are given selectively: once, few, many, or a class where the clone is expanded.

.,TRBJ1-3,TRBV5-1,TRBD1,TGCGCCAGCAGTTTCGGACAGGGGTATGGAAACACCATATATTTT,CASSFGQGYGNTIYF
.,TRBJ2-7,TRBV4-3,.,TGCGCCAGCAGCCAAGATATTTCTAGCAGATACGAGCAGTACTTC,CASSQDISSRYEQYF
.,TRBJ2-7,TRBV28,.,TGTGCCAGCAGTGCAACAGCCTTTAATGCCTACGAGCAGTACTTC,CASSATAFNAYEQYF
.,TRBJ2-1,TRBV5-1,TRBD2,TGCGCCAGCAGCTCCTTAGCTAGCGGGGGGTACAATGAGCAGTTCTTC,CASSSLASGGYNEQFF
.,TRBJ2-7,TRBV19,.,TGTGCCAGTAGTAACTCCCGGGACTTTGGTTCCTACGAGCAGTACTTC,CASSNSRDFGSYEQYF
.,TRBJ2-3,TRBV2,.,TGTGCCAGGCGACAGGATAGCACAGATACGCAGTATTTT,CARRQDSTDTQYF
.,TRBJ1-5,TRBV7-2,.,TGTGCCAGCAGCTCTGGGCCCGGACAGCCCCAGCATTTT,CASSSGPGQPQHF
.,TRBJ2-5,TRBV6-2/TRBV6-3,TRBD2,TGTGCCAGCAGTTCCAGCGGGGCCCAAGAGACCCAGTACTTC,CASSSSGAQETQYF
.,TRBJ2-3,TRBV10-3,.,TGTGCCGGGCGGGCAGGGGAGGGAGGCACAGATACGCAGTATTTT,CAGRAGEGGTDTQYF
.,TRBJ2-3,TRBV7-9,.,TGTGCCAGCAGCTTAAGCGCGGGCACAGATACGCAGTATTTT,CASSLSAGTDTQYF
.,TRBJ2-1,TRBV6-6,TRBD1,TGTGCCAGCATGGTGTCAGGGGGCCGGAATGAGCAGTTCTTC,CASMVSGGRNEQFF
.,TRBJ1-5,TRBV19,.,TGTGCCAGTAGTATAGTACCCCCGGGGCCCCAGCATTTT,CASSIVPPGPQHF
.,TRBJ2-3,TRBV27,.,TGTGCCAGCAGTAATGAGGGTTTTTCCGCTACGCAGTATTTT,CASSNEGFSATQYF
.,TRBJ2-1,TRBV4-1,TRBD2,TGCGCCAGCAGCCCGGAGACTAGCGGGGGGGGAAATGAGCAGTTCTTC,CASSPETSGGGNEQFF
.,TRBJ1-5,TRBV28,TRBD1,TGTGCCAGCAGTTTAGCCAGGGGGCAACAACAGCCCCAGCATTTT,CASSLARGQQQPQHF
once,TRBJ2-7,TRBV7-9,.,TGTGCCAGCAGCCCGGACAGCTCCTACGAGCAGTACTTC,CASSPDSSYEQYF
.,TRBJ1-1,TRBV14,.,TGTGCCAGCAGCCAAGATACGAGGAGCACTGAAGCTTTCTTT,CASSQDTRSTEAFF
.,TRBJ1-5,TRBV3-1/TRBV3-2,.,TGTGCCAGCAGCCAGGGAGTGGGGCAGCCCCAGCATTTT,CASSQGVGQPQHF
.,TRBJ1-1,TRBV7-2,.,TGTGCCAGCAGCGCACAGGGCGTGAGAAACACTGAAGCTTTCTTT,CASSAQGVRNTEAFF
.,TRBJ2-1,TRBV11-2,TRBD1,TGTGCCAGCAGCGGCACAGGGGCGGGGCAGTTCTTC,CASSGTGAGQFF
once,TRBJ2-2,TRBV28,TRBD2,TGTGCCAGCACTTTAGCGGGAGGGCCCACCGGGGAGCTGTTTTTT,CASTLAGGPTGELFF
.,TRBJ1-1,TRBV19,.,TGTGCCAGTAAAATCTACGGCACTGAAGCTTTCTTT,CASKIYGTEAFF
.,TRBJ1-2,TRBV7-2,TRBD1,TGTGCCAGCAGCTTAGCAGGGGGCGACTATGGCTACACCTTC,CASSLAGGDYGYTF
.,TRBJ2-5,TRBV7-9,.,TGTGCCAGCAGCTTATCCAGGGAAGAGACCCAGTACTTC,CASSLSREETQYF
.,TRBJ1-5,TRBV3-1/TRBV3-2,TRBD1,TGTGCCAGCAGCCAAGGTCCGGGACAGGGTTTTGACCAGCATTTT,CASSQGPGQGFDQHF
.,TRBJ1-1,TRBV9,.,TGTGCCAGCAGCGGTATAGTTTCAGGGGCCGAAGCTTTCTTT,CASSGIVSGAEAFF
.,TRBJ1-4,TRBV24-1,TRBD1,TGTGCCACCAGTGATTTTGGCGACAGGGTGGGTGAAAAACTGTTTTTT,CATSDFGDRVGEKLFF
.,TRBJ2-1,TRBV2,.,TGTGCCAGCAGTGGACAGTCCTTCGAGCAGTTCTTC,CASSGQSFEQFF
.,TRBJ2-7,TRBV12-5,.,TGTGCTAGTGGTACAGGGACCGAGCAGTACTTC,CASGTGTEQYF
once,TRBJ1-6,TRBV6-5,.,TGTGCCAGCAGCCGAATCCAGGGAGGGAATTCACCCCTCCACTTT,CASSRIQGGNSPLHF
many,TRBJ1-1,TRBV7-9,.,TGTGCCAGCAGGGAGAGTTTGAACACTGAAGCTTTCTTT,CASRESLNTEAFF
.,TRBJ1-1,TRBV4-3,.,TGCGCCAGCAGCCAAGATCTGGGCGTAAGCACTGAAGCTTTCTTT,CASSQDLGVSTEAFF
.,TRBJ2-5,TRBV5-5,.,TGTGCCAGCAGCTTGGGGACCTGGGGGCTAGATGGGTTGATGGAGACCCAGTACTTC,CASSLGTWGLDGLMETQYF
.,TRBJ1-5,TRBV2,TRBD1,TGTGCCAGCAGATTGACAGGGAGCAATCAGCCCCAGCATTTT,CASRLTGSNQPQHF